A selection of T cell receptor beta chains follows, all from one sample in a study of T cell responses to AZD1222 COVID-19 vaccine. Repertoires were generated with immunoSEQ multiplex PCR, while TCRdb's copy carries only in-frame clones and drops some. The sample carries fewer than 150,000 clones, 90% recorded once. This sample comprised peripheral blood, obtained on day 0 of AZD1222 vaccination. The source of these receptors is an adult in good health. Both conserved end residues are part of each CDR3. A D gene is named only where the DNA matches it firmly. Clone sizes are given selectively: once, few, many, or a class where the clone is expanded.

.	TRBJ2-1	TRBV24-1	.	CATSDPGLYNEQFF	TGTGCCACCAGTGATCCGGGCCTCTACAATGAGCAGTTCTTC
few	TRBJ2-1	TRBV29-1	.	CSGNRDRYNEQFF	TGCAGCGGAAACCGGGACCGCTACAATGAGCAGTTCTTC
.	TRBJ1-2	TRBV29-1	TRBD1	CSVDRDGYTF	TGCAGCGTGGACAGGGACGGCTACACCTTC
.	TRBJ1-6	TRBV7-9	.	CASSLGGLTPGTLHF	TGTGCCAGCAGCTTAGGTGGGTTAACGCCGGGGACCCTCCACTTT
.	TRBJ2-7	TRBV2	.	CASSELVPGDSYEQYF	TGTGCCAGCAGTGAACTCGTTCCGGGGGACTCCTACGAGCAGTACTTC
.	TRBJ1-2	TRBV9	.	CASSEDGSNYGYTF	TGTGCCAGCAGCGAGGACGGATCTAACTATGGCTACACCTTC
.	TRBJ2-5	TRBV4-2	.	CASSQDPAQETQYF	TGTGCCAGCAGCCAAGATCCAGCTCAGGAGACCCAGTACTTC
.	TRBJ2-7	TRBV5-1	TRBD2	CASSLKAGNYEQYF	TGCGCCAGCAGCTTGAAAGCGGGAAACTACGAGCAGTACTTC
.	TRBJ2-3	TRBV16	.	CASSQYMNSGTDTQYF	TGTGCCAGCAGCCAATATATGAACTCTGGGACAGATACGCAGTATTTT
.	TRBJ2-6	TRBV5-1	.	CASSLGASGANVLTF	TGCGCCAGCAGCTTGGGAGCTTCTGGGGCCAACGTCCTGACTTTC
.	TRBJ1-3	TRBV19	.	CASRGDRRGAGNTIYF	TGTGCCAGTAGAGGGGATCGGCGGGGGGCTGGAAACACCATATATTTT
.	TRBJ2-1	TRBV27	.	CASSLAPRRRVTYNEQFF	TGTGCCAGCAGTTTAGCGCCACGACGAAGGGTGACCTACAATGAGCAGTTCTTC
.	TRBJ2-1	TRBV3-1/TRBV3-2	TRBD1	CASSRGTGAYNEQFF	TGTGCCAGCAGCCGCGGGACAGGGGCCTACAATGAGCAGTTCTTC
.	TRBJ2-6	TRBV19	.	CASRGANVLTF	TGTGCCAGTCGAGGGGCCAACGTCCTGACTTTC
.	TRBJ2-7	TRBV3-1/TRBV3-2	.	CASVKTTYEQYF	TGTGCCAGCGTCAAGACCACCTACGAGCAGTACTTC
.	TRBJ2-1	TRBV27	.	CASRTSEGIGSYNEQFF	TGTGCCAGCAGGACTTCTGAGGGCATTGGCTCCTACAATGAGCAGTTCTTC
.	TRBJ1-2	TRBV24-1	.	CATSDYRERNYGYTF	TGTGCCACCAGTGATTACAGGGAGCGAAACTATGGCTACACCTTC
.	TRBJ2-7	TRBV5-1	TRBD1	CASSLTGVHEQYF	TGCGCCAGCAGCTTGACAGGGGTACACGAGCAGTACTTC
once	TRBJ1-2	TRBV6-5	.	CASSLETDPHYGYTF	TGTGCCAGCAGCCTCGAAACCGACCCACACTATGGCTACACCTTC
.	TRBJ2-7	TRBV6-5	TRBD1	CASHLQGAVGEQYF	TGTGCCAGCCACCTCCAGGGGGCGGTTGGCGAGCAGTACTTC
.	TRBJ2-7	TRBV27	.	CASSFHPAYEQYF	TGTGCCAGCAGTTTCCACCCTGCCTACGAGCAGTACTTC
.	TRBJ2-5	TRBV5-6	TRBD2	CASSLDGGYQETQYF	TGTGCCAGCAGCTTGGACGGGGGGTACCAAGAGACCCAGTACTTC
once	TRBJ2-3	TRBV19	TRBD2	CASSNPAAGANTDTQYF	TGTGCCAGTAGCAACCCCGCAGCGGGGGCCAACACAGATACGCAGTATTTT
.	TRBJ1-1	TRBV5-1	.	CASSLIGRTTEAFF	TGCGCCAGCAGCTTAATAGGTAGGACCACTGAAGCTTTCTTT
once	TRBJ1-1	TRBV9	TRBD1	CASSSQGALTNTEAFF	TGTGCCAGCAGCTCTCAGGGGGCCCTCACTAACACTGAAGCTTTCTTT
.	TRBJ1-5	TRBV7-8	.	CASSHSGARNSNQPQHF	TGTGCCAGCAGCCACTCGGGCGCCCGAAATAGCAATCAGCCCCAGCATTTT
.	TRBJ2-7	TRBV2	.	CASSESKGPTQRYF	TGTGCCAGCAGTGAGTCAAAAGGGCCCACTCAGCGGTACTTC
few	TRBJ1-3	TRBV5-1	.	CASSSDRSGNTIYF	TGCGCCAGCAGCTCGGACAGATCCGGAAACACCATATATTTT
.	TRBJ1-3	TRBV5-1	.	CASSLEGTKSSGNTIYF	TGCGCCAGCAGCTTGGAGGGTACGAAGAGCTCTGGAAACACCATATATTTT
.	TRBJ1-5	TRBV2	.	CASRGRTGNQPQHF	TGTGCCAGCAGAGGGAGGACAGGCAATCAGCCCCAGCATTTT
.	TRBJ1-2	TRBV19	.	CASQDRHYGYTF	TGTGCCAGTCAAGACAGGCACTATGGCTACACCTTC
.	TRBJ1-4	TRBV19	TRBD1	CASASSSGQTNEKLFF	TGTGCCAGTGCCTCCTCTTCGGGACAGACTAATGAAAAACTGTTTTTT
.	TRBJ2-3	TRBV4-3	.	CASSQSSVATDTQYF	TGCGCCAGCAGCCAATCCTCGGTAGCCACAGATACGCAGTATTTT
.	TRBJ1-3	TRBV7-2	.	CASSLAGGGNTIYF	TGTGCCAGCAGCTTAGCAGGTGGTGGAAACACCATATATTTT
.	TRBJ1-1	TRBV7-9	.	CASSSREVEKNTEAFF	TGTGCCAGCAGCTCACGGGAGGTGGAGAAGAACACTGAAGCTTTCTTT
.	TRBJ1-2	TRBV12-3/TRBV12-4	.	CASSLTSYGYTF	TGTGCCAGCAGTTTAACTAGTTATGGCTACACCTTC
.	TRBJ2-2	TRBV6-2/TRBV6-3	.	CASSSATVNTGELFF	TGTGCCAGCAGTTCCGCCACAGTGAACACCGGGGAGCTGTTTTTT
.	TRBJ2-2	TRBV5-1	.	CASSFSVNTGELFF	TGCGCCAGCAGCTTTAGCGTGAACACCGGGGAGCTGTTTTTT
.	TRBJ2-1	TRBV11-2	TRBD2	CASSPGTSPGLSYNEQFF	TGTGCCAGCAGCCCAGGGACTAGCCCAGGCCTCTCCTACAATGAGCAGTTCTTC
.	TRBJ2-1	TRBV9	.	CASSVAPSNNEQFF	TGTGCCAGCAGCGTAGCCCCTAGCAACAATGAGCAGTTCTTC
.	TRBJ2-5	TRBV25-1	.	CASSEWELGGRKETQYF	TGTGCCAGCAGTGAATGGGAGTTAGGGGGACGAAAAGAGACCCAGTACTTC
.	TRBJ1-1	TRBV2	.	CASRREAPGGTEAFF	TGTGCCAGCAGGAGGGAGGCCCCGGGGGGCACTGAAGCTTTCTTT
.	TRBJ2-2	TRBV11-3	TRBD2	CASSLRLAGDSGELFF	TGTGCCAGCAGCTTAAGACTAGCGGGAGATTCCGGGGAGCTGTTTTTT
.	TRBJ1-6	TRBV4-2	.	CASSQDRAYNSPLHF	TGTGCCAGCAGCCAAGATCGTGCCTATAATTCACCCCTCCACTTT
.	TRBJ1-5	TRBV18	.	CASSPPGSPNQPQHF	TGTGCCAGCTCACCACCGGGTTCGCCAAATCAGCCCCAGCATTTT
.	TRBJ2-3	TRBV11-2	TRBD2	CASSLQSGGKDTQYF	TGTGCCAGCAGCCTCCAAAGCGGGGGAAAAGATACGCAGTATTTT
.	TRBJ2-4	TRBV7-9	.	CASSLPGLAKNIQYF	TGTGCCAGCAGCTTACCCGGACTAGCCAAAAACATTCAGTACTTC
.	TRBJ1-4	TRBV9	.	CASSPRPDATNEKLFF	TGTGCCAGCAGCCCTCGGCCGGACGCAACTAATGAAAAACTGTTTTTT